These 27 T cell receptor beta chains came from one sample sequenced in a study of EBV T-cell therapy then PD-1 blockade in nasopharyngeal carcinoma. Treatment here: AdE1-LMPpoly-expanded autologous EBV-specific T-cell therapy followed by anti-PD-1 nivolumab. Their cognate antigens are unknown. This table comes from immunoSEQ multiplex PCR, and its TCRdb copy is limited to in-frame clones, with some not included. Among more than 15,000 clones listed, approximately 80% were seen once. The sequenced sample was CD8+ T cells from blood, obtained at day 0 from a patient whose treatment included autologous EBV-specific T cells and nivolumab. These receptors were collected from a man in his forties with nasopharyngeal carcinoma.

This rearrangement joins TRBV4-3 to TRBJ2-2; no reliable D call. The V and J ends lost 1 base and 7 bases respectively, with 7 bases between them. The germline V gene has CDR1 LGHNA and CDR2 YSLEER. The CDR3 length is 13 residues. The CDR3 spells CASSQVVGGELFF. The CDR3 DNA follows: TGCGCCAGCAGCCAAGTAGTTGGCGGGGAGCTGTTTTTT.

V gene TRBV6-5 combines with J gene TRBJ1-5, with TRBD1 matching 7 bases. The CDR3 is 14 amino acids. Germline values: CDR1 MNHEY, CDR2 SVGAGI. V was clipped by 4 bases and J by 7 bases; unmatched bases: 7. CDR3 sequence (DNA): TGTGCCAGCAGTTCGTTACAGGGGCGGCAGCCCCAGCATTTT. Translation: CASSSLQGRQPQHF.

The chain carries TRBV4-3 and TRBJ1-4; tentative D call: TRBD1 (5 bases). This CDR3 is built from 19 residues. CDR1 LGHNA and CDR2 YSLEER come from the germline V gene. V dropped 4 bases and J dropped 5 bases, with 26 bases sitting between them. The CDR3: CASSRSRDLLLGVNEKLFF. Written as DNA, the CDR3 is TGCGCCAGCAGCCGGTCCCGGGATTTACTCCTGGGGGTAAATGAAAAACTGTTTTTT.

About this clone: Other DNA sequences from this sample encode an identical CDR3 as well. The gene calls are TRBV4-3 and TRBJ1-6, with D hard to call. Trimming left V 3 bases short and J 7 bases short, with 7 bases between. This CDR3 spans 13 amino acids. The germline CDR1 and CDR2 sequences are LGHNA and YSLEER. Here the CDR3 reads CASSHLGNSPLHF. The CDR3 nucleotides are TGCGCCAGCAGCCACTTAGGGAATTCACCCCTCCACTTT.

The J gene is TRBJ1-2, the V gene TRBV12-3 or TRBV12-4; D is uncertain. The V and J ends lost 3 bases and 0 bases respectively, with 5 bases between them. The CDR3 loop spans 13 amino acids. The CDR3 here is CASSLSTNYGYTF. The CDR3 DNA is TGTGCCAGCAGTTTGAGTACTAACTATGGCTACACCTTC.

The V gene is TRBV9, the J gene TRBJ1-2; D unclear. The V and J ends lost 3 bases and 2 bases respectively, with 20 bases between them. This CDR3 has 17 amino acids. The germline V gene has CDR1 SGDLS and CDR2 YYNGEE. The CDR3 DNA sequence: TGTGCCAGCAGCGGGCTGAAAGAAACCCGGGCAAACTATGGCTACACCTTC. Encoded protein: CASSGLKETRANYGYTF.

V usage is TRBV19 and J usage is TRBJ2-5, with a weak D call TRBD1 (5 bases). V was pared by 4 bases and J by 2 bases, with 17 bases between. Germline-derived CDR1 and CDR2 are LNHDA and SQIVND (reference sequence). CDR3 length equals 16 residues. CDR3 in amino acids: CASSTDPQARQETQYF. In DNA form, the CDR3 reads TGTGCCAGTAGTACGGACCCACAGGCGCGGCAAGAGACCCAGTACTTC.

The chain employs TRBV9 and TRBJ2-1; D ambiguous. The CDR3 is 16 residues long. Germline values: CDR1 SGDLS, CDR2 YYNGEE. The V end lost 4 bases, the J end lost 4 bases, and 18 bases lay between the germline ends. Written as DNA, the CDR3 is TGTGCCAGCAGCCAAGCGAGACATACAGTTTACAATGAGCAGTTCTTC. This gives the protein CASSQARHTVYNEQFF.

The table lists this clone with a count of one. The rearrangement joins TRBV28 to TRBJ1-5, with TRBD1 matching 12 bases. V lost 4 bases to trimming and J lost 6 bases; unmatched junction nucleotides: 7. This CDR3 is built from 16 residues. Germline V CDR1 and CDR2: MDHEN, SYDVKM. The CDR3 here is CASSWAGTGGGQPQHF. As DNA, the CDR3 is TGTGCCAGCAGTTGGGCCGGGACAGGGGGCGGTCAGCCCCAGCATTTT.

This clone showed up just a few times. This sequence joins TRBV4-2 and TRBJ1-5, with 7 positions matching TRBD1. The CDR3 has 13 amino acids. The V gene end was trimmed by 0 bases and the J gene end by 15 bases; junction bases not matched to a gene: 8. Germline V CDR1 and CDR2: LGHNA, YNFKEQ. In DNA, the CDR3 is TGTGCCAGCAGCCAAGAAGGACAGGTCAATTTGCATTTT. Residues: CASSQEGQVNLHF.

V gene TRBV14 combines with J gene TRBJ2-1; tentative D call: TRBD2 (6 bases). Germline V gives CDR1 SGHDN, CDR2 FVKESK. This CDR3 comprises 15 residues. V was pared by 4 bases and J by 8 bases, with 18 bases between. CDR3 residues: CASSPPGLAGHEQFF. CDR3 in DNA: TGTGCCAGCAGCCCCCCGGGACTTGCGGGTCATGAGCAGTTCTTC.

V gene TRBV6-2 or TRBV6-3 combines with J gene TRBJ2-2, with TRBD1 identical over 10 bases. Germline V gives CDR1 MNHEY, CDR2 SVGEGT. V lost 5 bases and J lost 6; bases outside the gene matches: 3. CDR3 length equals 14 residues. In DNA, the CDR3 is TGTGCCAGCAGTCGGGGGACAGGGGCCGGGGAGCTGTTTTTT. Its protein is CASSRGTGAGELFF.

Only one count was recorded for this clone. The V call is TRBV6-4, the J call TRBJ2-3; 8 bases are a match to TRBD1. CDR1 and CDR2 (germline): MRHNA, SNTAGT. The CDR3 contains 16 residues. With V trimmed by 4 bases and J by 4 bases, 10 bases remained unmatched. The CDR3 is CASSGRTGSGADTQYF. The CDR3 region has the DNA TGTGCCAGCAGTGGCCGGACAGGGAGTGGCGCAGATACGCAGTATTTT.

This clone was detected only a few times. The rearrangement joins TRBV3-1 (or the pseudogene TRBV3-2) to TRBJ1-3, with TRBD1 identical over 8 bases. Germline CDR1 LGHDT, CDR2 YNNKEL (reference sequence). The CDR3 has 16 residues. Trimming at V came to 3 bases and at J to 0 bases, leaving 4 bases not matched to a gene. The CDR3 DNA sequence: TGTGCCAGCAGCCAGAAAACAGGGGGCTCTGGAAACACCATATATTTT. Protein sequence: CASSQKTGGSGNTIYF.

The chain uses TRBV20-1 and TRBJ2-3, with TRBD2 matching 12 bases. The germline gives CDR1 DFQATT, CDR2 SNEGSKA (reference sequence). V gave up 3 bases and J gave up 0 bases; unmatched junction bases: 10. This CDR3 contains 18 residues. The CDR3, as DNA: TGCAGTGCTAGTTGGCTAGCGGGGGGGCTTATTAGCACAGATACGCAGTATTTT. This gives the protein CSASWLAGGLISTDTQYF.

The genes are TRBV7-9 and TRBJ2-5, with no clear D. V shed 3 bases and J shed 3 bases, with 8 bases lying between them. Looked up from germline, CDR1 is SEHNR and CDR2 is FQNEAQ (reference sequence). The CDR3 has 13 amino acids. The CDR3 nucleotides read TGTGCCAGCAGCTTTCAAGGTGAAGAGACCCAGTACTTC. Translation: CASSFQGEETQYF.

This clone was counted a single time. The V gene is TRBV5-1, the J gene TRBJ1-3; 7 positions match TRBD1. This CDR3 region has 15 residues. From germline, CDR1 is SGHRS and CDR2 YFSETQ. J lost 2 bases, V lost 4 bases, and 6 bases had no gene match. The CDR3 reads CASSALTGAGNTIYF. CDR3 nucleotides: TGCGCCAGCAGCGCCCTTACAGGGGCTGGAAACACCATATATTTT. Looking up the rest from reference TRBV5-1 and TRBJ1-3 gives the full variable domain: KAGVTQTPRYLIKTRGQQVTLSCSPISGHRSVSWYQQTPGQGLQFLFEYFSETQRNKGNFPGRFSGRQFSNSRSEMNVSTLELGDSALYLCASSALTGAGNTIYFGEGSWLTVV.

This chain joins TRBV9 and TRBJ1-2; D remains unclear. Deletions cut 1 base from V and 7 bases from J, with 14 bases between. The CDR3 extends over 14 amino acids. Germline-derived CDR1 and CDR2 are SGDLS and YYNGEE. The CDR3 region is CASSVYSTSSGYTF. DNA of the CDR3: TGTGCCAGCAGCGTATACTCGACTTCCTCTGGCTACACCTTC.

V gene TRBV6-5 combines with J gene TRBJ1-1, with TRBD1 identical over 7 bases. V trimming: 5 bases; J trimming: 4 bases; junction bases outside the gene matches: 4. CDR1 is MNHEY, CDR2 SVGAGI, per germline. This CDR3 has 13 amino acids. The CDR3 here is CASSPQGGTEAFF. In DNA, the CDR3 is TGTGCCAGCAGTCCCCAGGGGGGCACTGAAGCTTTCTTT.

The chain recombines TRBV6-2 or TRBV6-3 with TRBJ2-1; 11 nucleotides align to TRBD1. The CDR3 totals 16 residues. Per the germline V gene, CDR1 is MNHEY and CDR2 is SVGEGT. V was clipped by 0 bases and J by 8 bases; unmatched bases: 6. The CDR3 protein is CASSYSIGQGADEQFF. In DNA, the CDR3 is TGTGCCAGCAGTTACTCGATCGGACAGGGGGCCGATGAGCAGTTCTTC.

This chain uses TRBV7-9 with TRBJ2-7; D unclear. Trimming stripped 5 bases from V and 7 bases from J, with 12 bases between. The CDR3 is made up of 12 amino acids. CDR1 is SEHNR and CDR2 is FQNEAQ in the germline V gene (reference sequence). CDR3 nucleotides: TGTGCCAGCAGCCCCGCCGTGATGGAGCAGTACTTC. As protein: CASSPAVMEQYF. The whole variable domain, filled in from reference TRBV7-9 and TRBJ2-7, reads DTGVSQNPRHKITKRGQNVTFRCDPISEHNRLYWYRQTLGQGPEFLTYFQNEAQLEKSRLLSDRFSAERPKGSFSTLEIQRTEQGDSAMYLCASSPAVMEQYFGPGTRLTVT.

J is TRBJ2-2 and V is TRBV9; 9 bases match TRBD2. Germline CDR1 is SGDLS and CDR2 is YYNGEE. The CDR3 spans 15 residues. Trimming took 4 bases from V and 3 from J; bases not matched to a gene: 4. CDR3 in DNA: TGTGCCAGCAGCCTGGCGGGGGGGTACACCGGGGAGCTGTTTTTT. This translates into CASSLAGGYTGELFF. The variable domain in full, with the rest retrieved from reference TRBV9 and TRBJ2-2, is DSGVTQTPKHLITATGQRVTLRCSPRSGDLSVYWYQQSLDQGLQFLIQYYNGEERAKGNILERFSAQQFPDLHSELNLSSLELGDSALYFCASSLAGGYTGELFFGEGSRLTVL.

V usage is TRBV6-2 or TRBV6-3 and J usage is TRBJ2-7; D may be TRBD1 (6 bases). The CDR3 is 14 residues long. V was trimmed by 6 bases and J by 2 bases, leaving 14 bases between them. Germline lookup yields CDR1 MNHEY and CDR2 SVGEGT. The CDR3 DNA follows: TGTGCCAGCAGCGTCCGGGACACAGCCTACGAGCAGTACTTC. Residues: CASSVRDTAYEQYF.

The CDR3 reads CASSQENQDRGPYGYTF. The CDR3 nucleotides read TGCGCCAGCAGCCAAGAAAACCAGGACAGGGGCCCGTATGGCTACACCTTC. The V and J genes are TRBV4-3 and TRBJ1-2; 9 nucleotides line up with TRBD1. V shed 0 bases and J 5 bases; nucleotides not matched to a gene: 10. The germline gives CDR1 LGHNA, CDR2 YSLEER. This CDR3 spans 17 amino acids.

Note on this clone: This CDR3 is also generated by other DNA sequences in the sample. J is TRBJ1-5 and V is TRBV6-1, with a weak D call TRBD1 (6 bases). V was clipped by 1 base and J by 7 bases, with 14 bases between them. Germline V gives CDR1 MNHNS, CDR2 SASEGT. This CDR3 contains 15 residues. In DNA form, the CDR3 reads TGTGCCAGCAGTGAAGAAGGAGGGGGTGGGCAGCCCCAGCATTTT. Amino acids: CASSEEGGGGQPQHF.

In its sample, this clone was seen once. The V call is TRBV6-6, the J call TRBJ1-2, with 12 bases aligning to TRBD1. The CDR3 runs to 17 residues. The germline CDR1 and CDR2 sequences are MNHNY and SVGAGI (reference sequence). Trimming took 5 bases from V and 4 from J; bases not matched to a gene: 11. CDR3 region: CASSRSGTGGWSYGYTF. In DNA form, the CDR3 reads TGTGCCAGCAGTCGATCCGGGACAGGGGGCTGGAGCTATGGCTACACCTTC.

The CDR3 protein is CAVLAGGFSGANVLTF. In nucleotides, the CDR3 is TGTGCCGTTCTAGCGGGGGGCTTCTCTGGGGCCAACGTCCTGACTTTC. This rearrangement joins TRBV10-3 to TRBJ2-6, with 11 bases identical to TRBD2. CDR1 ENHRY and CDR2 SYGVKD come from the germline V gene. Trimming took 11 bases from V and 0 from J; bases not matched to a gene: 6. This CDR3 comprises 16 residues.